The rows below give T cell receptor beta chains drawn from one sample of a study of Ad26.COV2.S vaccination and SARS-CoV-2 variants. Repertoires were generated with immunoSEQ multiplex PCR, while TCRdb's copy carries only in-frame clones and drops some. Of approximately 480,000 clones listed, around nine tenths are singletons. The source was peripheral blood, collected in a trial of Ad26.COV2.S vaccine versus placebo. These receptors were obtained from a person aged 18-60 years who received the Ad26.COV2.S COVID-19 vaccine or a placebo. The conserved cysteine and the conserved F or W are not part of the CDR3 here. Each record gives: clone size, J gene, D gene, V gene, CDR3 protein. The D gene is left open where the match is weak. Only some rows state a clone size, as once, few, many or a class for expanded clones.

size: -
J: TRBJ1-1
D: -
V: TRBV19
CDR3: ASSITGTRNTEAF

size: -
J: TRBJ2-7
D: -
V: TRBV7-2
CDR3: ASSLAGGDTYEQY

size: -
J: TRBJ2-7
D: -
V: TRBV28
CDR3: ASSLPGNEQY

size: -
J: TRBJ2-6
D: -
V: TRBV27
CDR3: ASGRPSGANVLT

size: -
J: TRBJ2-1
D: TRBD2
V: TRBV9
CDR3: ASSVDPPLLATGKNEQF

size: -
J: TRBJ1-1
D: -
V: TRBV5-5
CDR3: ASSYEINTEAF

size: -
J: TRBJ2-7
D: TRBD2
V: TRBV7-2
CDR3: ASSLGLAGGPREQY

size: -
J: TRBJ1-3
D: -
V: TRBV4-3
CDR3: ASSPQATGSGNTIY

size: -
J: TRBJ1-1
D: TRBD1
V: TRBV28
CDR3: ASSPGQGGTEAF

size: -
J: TRBJ1-2
D: -
V: TRBV30
CDR3: AWSGTVEYHGYT

size: -
J: TRBJ1-1
D: -
V: TRBV5-5
CDR3: ASKRDLNTEAF

size: -
J: TRBJ2-7
D: -
V: TRBV6-2/TRBV6-3
CDR3: ASSQAYEQY

size: -
J: TRBJ2-7
D: -
V: TRBV6-2/TRBV6-3
CDR3: ASRPGTYEQY

size: -
J: TRBJ2-1
D: TRBD2
V: TRBV7-6
CDR3: ASSPGRPSGYNEQF

size: -
J: TRBJ1-2
D: -
V: TRBV5-1
CDR3: ASSPDDPTDRCT

size: -
J: TRBJ2-3
D: -
V: TRBV19
CDR3: ASSSSDTQY

size: -
J: TRBJ2-3
D: -
V: TRBV9
CDR3: ASSVDPGFTDTQY

size: -
J: TRBJ2-5
D: -
V: TRBV5-1
CDR3: ASSSEQGGWETQY

size: -
J: TRBJ1-4
D: -
V: TRBV30
CDR3: AWSVGGKLF

size: -
J: TRBJ2-7
D: TRBD1
V: TRBV7-9
CDR3: ASSSYLDRGEQY

size: -
J: TRBJ2-7
D: -
V: TRBV12-3/TRBV12-4
CDR3: ASSPASYEQY

size: -
J: TRBJ2-1
D: TRBD2
V: TRBV15
CDR3: ATSRDRGGVYNEQF

size: -
J: TRBJ2-7
D: -
V: TRBV2
CDR3: ASSETSFYYEQY

size: -
J: TRBJ2-1
D: TRBD2
V: TRBV28
CDR3: ASSFDLLTGTNNEQF

size: -
J: TRBJ1-2
D: TRBD1
V: TRBV10-3
CDR3: ATYDPGQGADLYGYT

size: once
J: TRBJ2-5
D: -
V: TRBV28
CDR3: ASRYNAFRGSAETQY

size: -
J: TRBJ2-5
D: TRBD2
V: TRBV30
CDR3: AWSSRLAGEHPWETQY

size: -
J: TRBJ1-2
D: -
V: TRBV7-9
CDR3: ASSLGGGTYGYT

size: -
J: TRBJ2-7
D: TRBD2
V: TRBV6-2/TRBV6-3
CDR3: ASSNAGGHEQY

size: -
J: TRBJ2-1
D: -
V: TRBV7-9
CDR3: ASSPTMGSYNEQF

size: once
J: TRBJ2-2
D: -
V: TRBV4-3
CDR3: ASSQDKEVTGELF

size: -
J: TRBJ1-6
D: -
V: TRBV28
CDR3: ASSSATGVNSPLH

size: -
J: TRBJ2-7
D: -
V: TRBV6-1
CDR3: ASSGGNRVESSYEQY

size: -
J: TRBJ1-5
D: -
V: TRBV19
CDR3: ASGPPSNQPQH

size: -
J: TRBJ2-3
D: -
V: TRBV6-5
CDR3: ASSAPARDTQY

size: -
J: TRBJ2-7
D: -
V: TRBV30
CDR3: AWSVSLAYEQY

size: -
J: TRBJ2-2
D: -
V: TRBV7-8
CDR3: ASSYAPGELF

size: -
J: TRBJ2-7
D: TRBD1
V: TRBV4-3
CDR3: ASSQETGTAYEQY

size: -
J: TRBJ2-1
D: TRBD2
V: TRBV24-1
CDR3: ATRGLAGLNEQF

size: -
J: TRBJ2-5
D: -
V: TRBV11-3
CDR3: ASSLGGNSETQY

size: -
J: TRBJ1-5
D: -
V: TRBV24-1
CDR3: ATSDARAGNQPQH